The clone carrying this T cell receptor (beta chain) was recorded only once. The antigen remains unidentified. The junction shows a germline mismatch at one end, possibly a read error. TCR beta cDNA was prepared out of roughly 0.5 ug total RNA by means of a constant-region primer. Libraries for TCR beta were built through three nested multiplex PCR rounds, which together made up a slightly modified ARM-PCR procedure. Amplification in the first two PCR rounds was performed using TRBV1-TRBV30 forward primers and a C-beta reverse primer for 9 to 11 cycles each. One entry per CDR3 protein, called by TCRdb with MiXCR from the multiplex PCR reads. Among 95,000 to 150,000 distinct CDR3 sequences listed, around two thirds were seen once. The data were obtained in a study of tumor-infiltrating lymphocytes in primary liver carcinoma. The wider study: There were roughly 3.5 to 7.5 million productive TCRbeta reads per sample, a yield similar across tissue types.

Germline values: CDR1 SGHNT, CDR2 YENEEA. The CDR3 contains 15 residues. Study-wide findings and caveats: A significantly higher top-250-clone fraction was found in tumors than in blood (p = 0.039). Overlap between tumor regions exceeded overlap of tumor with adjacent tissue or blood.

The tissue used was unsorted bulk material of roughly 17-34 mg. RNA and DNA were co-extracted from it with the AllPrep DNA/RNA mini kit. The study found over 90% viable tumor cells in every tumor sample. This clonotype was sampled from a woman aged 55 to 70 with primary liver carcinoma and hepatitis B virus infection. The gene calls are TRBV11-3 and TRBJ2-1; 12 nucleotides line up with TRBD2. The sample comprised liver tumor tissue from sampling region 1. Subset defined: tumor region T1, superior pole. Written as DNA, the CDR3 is TGTGCCAGCGGCTTAGGAACTAGCGGGAGGCTTGAGCTGTTCTTC. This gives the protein CASGLGTSGRLELFF.